This passage covers 27 T cell receptor beta chains from one sample sequenced in a study of human T cells and chemical hapten exposure. TCRdb passed the RACE reads through MiXCR, listing each CDR3 protein once. The table lists about 51,000 distinct CDR3 sequences, roughly 8.8% of them singletons. Sample time point: pre-sensitization, week 0. Documented treatment: therapeutic diphenylcyclopropenone sensitization with weekly scalp DPC. Sequenced material: whole blood, taken in connection with sensitization to the hapten diphenylcyclopropenone (DPC). These receptors were obtained from a woman aged 40 to 50 with alopecia areata. Some clones in this sample may be carry-over from other donors' samples.

This clonotype appeared many times. This chain connects TRBV7-9 to TRBJ2-7; 8 nucleotides match TRBD1. The CDR3 contains 15 residues. With 6 bases clipped from V and 0 bases from J, the junction kept 7 bases outside the gene matches. Looked up from germline, CDR1 is SEHNR and CDR2 is FQNEAQ (reference sequence). In DNA form, the CDR3 reads TGTGCCAGCAGTTACCCGGGACAGGACTCCTACGAGCAGTACTTC. Its protein product is CASSYPGQDSYEQYF. Full variable domain (outside the CDR3, taken from reference TRBV7-9 and TRBJ2-7): DTGVSQNPRHKITKRGQNVTFRCDPISEHNRLYWYRQTLGQGPEFLTYFQNEAQLEKSRLLSDRFSAERPKGSFSTLEIQRTEQGDSAMYLCASSYPGQDSYEQYFGPGTRLTVT.

This clonotype was picked up many times. The rearrangement links TRBV4-1 to TRBJ2-3; D possibly matches TRBD1 or TRBD2 (5 bases each). Trimming pared 5 bases from V and 1 base from J, leaving 13 bases between. The CDR3 runs 15 residues. Germline V CDR1 and CDR2: MGHRA, YSYEKL. The CDR3 DNA reads as TGCGCCAGCAGCTCACAAGGGACCCGCACAGATACGCAGTATTTT. Translated: CASSSQGTRTDTQYF.

This clonotype is medium-sized by share. The V gene is TRBV4-3, the J gene TRBJ2-2; D may be TRBD1 (6 bases). The CDR3 spans 15 residues. The V and J ends lost 4 bases and 1 base respectively, with 10 bases between them. Looked up from germline, CDR1 is LGHNA and CDR2 is YSLEER. This chain's CDR3 is CASSRGQENTGELFF. DNA for the CDR3: TGCGCCAGCAGCCGGGGGCAGGAGAACACCGGGGAGCTGTTTTTT.

A few counts support this clonotype. As DNA, the CDR3 is TGTGCCAGCAGTCTCCCGAGACAGGGATCCGGGGAGCTGTTTTTT. Its translation: CASSLPRQGSGELFF. The V and J genes are TRBV28 and TRBJ2-2, with 7 bases aligning to TRBD1. J gave up 6 bases and V 5 bases, and 9 bases lay outside the gene matches. Germline V lookup: CDR1 MDHEN, CDR2 SYDVKM. This CDR3 comprises 15 residues.

This clonotype was seen only a few times. The rearrangement joins TRBV7-9 to TRBJ1-4; D unclear. Deletions cut 5 bases from V and 3 bases from J, with 10 bases between. The CDR3 is 14 amino acids. The germline V gene encodes CDR1 SEHNR and CDR2 FQNEAQ (reference sequence). The CDR3 here is CASSLELSNEKLFF. The CDR3 region has the DNA TGTGCCAGCAGCCTCGAACTGTCTAATGAAAAACTGTTTTTT.

This clonotype appeared many times. V usage is TRBV20-1 and J usage is TRBJ2-3; D ambiguous. This CDR3 has 16 amino acids. V was pared by 0 bases and J by 8 bases, with 21 bases between. Germline CDR1 and CDR2: DFQATT and SNEGSKA (reference sequence). Here the CDR3 reads CSARDYRYKDSGTQYF. DNA for the CDR3: TGCAGTGCTAGAGATTATCGCTATAAAGATTCGGGTACGCAGTATTTT.

As regards this clonotype: This may come from a read error, since a much larger clone is one base off. The chain has TRBV12-3 or TRBV12-4 and TRBJ2-3; no definite D call. The germline V and J ends were trimmed by 3 bases and 2 bases, with 9 bases remaining between them. The CDR3 runs 14 residues. CDR3 DNA sequence: TGTGCCAGCAGTTTTTCGCGAATCACAGATACGCAGTATTTT. This codes for CASSFSRITDTQYF.

This clonotype was seen repeatedly, ten times or more. J is TRBJ2-7 and V is TRBV3-1; 9 bases map to TRBD1. This CDR3 has 16 residues. CDR1 is LGHDT, CDR2 YNNKEL, per germline (reference sequence). V shed 6 bases, J shed 2 bases, and the junction held 11 bases outside the gene matches. CDR3 in DNA: TGTGCCAGCAGTCTCGGGGACAGGGTCTTAACCTACGAGCAGTACTTC. Its translation: CASSLGDRVLTYEQYF.

This clonotype was found many times. J is TRBJ1-6 and V is TRBV6-5; D uncertain. The length of the CDR3 is 12 residues. V lost 5 bases, J lost 5 bases, and 4 bases lay in between. Germline V gives CDR1 MNHEY, CDR2 SVGAGI. CDR3 DNA sequence: TGTGCCAGCAGTCAGAATAATTCACCCCTCCACTTT. This codes for CASSQNNSPLHF.

The chain employs TRBV4-1 and TRBJ2-2; no reliable D call. Germline values: CDR1 MGHRA, CDR2 YSYEKL. This CDR3 region has 14 residues. V was shortened by 4 bases and J by 8 bases, with 14 bases between the two germline ends. The CDR3 DNA follows: TGCGCCAGCAGCCCTGCGACTTGGCCAGGGGAGCTGTTTTTT. Translating it yields CASSPATWPGELFF.

This chain connects TRBV7-2 to TRBJ1-2; D unresolved. Germline CDR1 and CDR2: SGHTA and FQGNSA. Trimming stripped 1 base from V and 4 bases from J, with 16 bases between. There are 16 residues in the CDR3. DNA for the CDR3: TGTGCCAGCAGCTTAGACTGGGGTGGACGGTTCTATGGCTACACCTTC. Translated: CASSLDWGGRFYGYTF.

The sample holds a few counts of this clonotype. This chain joins TRBV4-2 and TRBJ2-7, with 7 bases aligning to TRBD2. Germline CDR1 is LGHNA and CDR2 is YNFKEQ. V trimming: 0 bases; J trimming: 7 bases; junction bases outside the gene matches: 3. The CDR3 consists of 13 residues. CDR3 nucleotides: TGTGCCAGCAGCCAAGATCCAGCGGGAGAGCAGTACTTC. Protein product: CASSQDPAGEQYF.

This clonotype has at least ten counts. This sequence joins TRBV15 and TRBJ2-7; D uncertain. The germline V and J ends were trimmed by 2 bases and 0 bases, with 11 bases remaining between them. There are 15 residues in the CDR3. Germline-derived CDR1 and CDR2 are LNHNV and YYDKDF (reference sequence). This CDR3 is CATSRTSTSSYEQYF. The CDR3 bases are TGTGCCACCAGCAGAACTTCAACGAGCTCCTACGAGCAGTACTTC.

In this sample, this clonotype turned up many times. CDR3 DNA: TGTGCCAGCAGCCCCGGACAGGGGAATGTGGCTGAAGCTTTCTTT. Residues: CASSPGQGNVAEAFF. The chain employs TRBV3-1 and TRBJ1-1, with 9 nucleotides matching TRBD1. V was pared by 4 bases and J by 6 bases, with 9 bases of the junction left unmatched. This CDR3 has 15 residues. Germline V gene sequence: CDR1 LGHDT, CDR2 YNNKEL (reference sequence).

This sequence joins TRBV10-3 and TRBJ2-1; the D is unclear. Germline CDR1 ENHRY, CDR2 SYGVKD. The V and J ends lost 7 bases and 4 bases respectively, with 5 bases between them. This CDR3 contains 11 residues. This CDR3 is CAIKRYNEQFF. CDR3 DNA: TGTGCCATCAAAAGGTACAATGAGCAGTTCTTC.

This clonotype showed up many times. The genes are TRBV4-3 and TRBJ2-3; TRBD2 aligns across 13 bases. In germline, CDR1 is LGHNA, CDR2 YSLEER. CDR3 length: 16 residues. J gave up 5 bases and V 5 bases, and 7 bases lay outside the gene matches. The CDR3 here is CASSTGLAGAGDTQYF. CDR3 coding DNA: TGCGCCAGCAGCACAGGACTAGCGGGGGCGGGAGATACGCAGTATTTT.

This clonotype appeared a few times. This chain joins TRBV2 and TRBJ2-2, with TRBD2 matching over 7 bases. Germline CDR1 and CDR2: SNHLY and FYNNEI. This CDR3 spans 14 amino acids. Losses at the gene ends were 6 bases for V and 2 bases for J; bases not matched to a gene: 3. CDR3 sequence: CASRSGTNTGELFF. In DNA, the CDR3 is TGTGCCAGCAGAAGCGGGACTAACACCGGGGAGCTGTTTTTT.

This clonotype appeared many times. This chain uses TRBV7-8 with TRBJ2-7; tentative D call: TRBD1 (6 bases). V lost 4 bases and J lost 2, with 18 bases in between. The CDR3 runs to 16 residues. The germline gives CDR1 SGHVS, CDR2 FQNEAQ. DNA of the CDR3: TGTGCCAGCAGCTCCCGGGCCTCGGACAGCACCTACGAGCAGTACTTC. This gives the protein CASSSRASDSTYEQYF.

This clonotype was recorded at least ten times. The chain joins TRBV12-3 or TRBV12-4 to TRBJ1-5, with 7 bases lining up with TRBD1. V lost 7 bases to trimming and J lost 3 bases; unmatched junction nucleotides: 15. The CDR3 sequence is 17 residues long. The DNA for the CDR3 is TGTGCCAGCACTAACGCCCTTTCGGACAGGCACAATCAGCCCCAGCATTTT. Translating it yields CASTNALSDRHNQPQHF.

The V and J genes are TRBV28 and TRBJ2-5; 7 bases align to TRBD2. Looked up from germline, CDR1 is MDHEN and CDR2 is SYDVKM. This CDR3 spans 16 amino acids. Trimming removed 7 bases from V and 5 bases from J; junction bases left unmatched: 16. The CDR3 bases are TGTGCCAGCAAATTCCGGGACTACCGACTTATGGAGACCCAGTACTTC. This sequence encodes CASKFRDYRLMETQYF.

A few counts support this clonotype. The V call is TRBV9, the J call TRBJ2-3, with unresolved D. Trimming stripped 2 bases from V and 1 base from J, with 5 bases between. The germline gives CDR1 SGDLS, CDR2 YYNGEE. The CDR3 is 13 amino acids. The CDR3, as DNA: TGTGCCAGCAGCGTTGGAGGCACAGATACGCAGTATTTT. Translated: CASSVGGTDTQYF.

This clonotype was picked up many times. The gene calls are TRBV2 and TRBJ2-7, with 8 bases matching TRBD1. This CDR3 is 14 amino acids long. Germline lookup yields CDR1 SNHLY and CDR2 FYNNEI. V lost 6 bases to trimming and J lost 4 bases; unmatched junction nucleotides: 8. In DNA form, the CDR3 reads TGTGCCAGCAGCCGACAGGGGTACTCATACGAGCAGTACTTC. Protein sequence: CASSRQGYSYEQYF.

There are a few counts of this clonotype. The chain has TRBV6-6 and TRBJ2-3; D call uncertain. The CDR3 contains 12 residues. The germline V gene encodes CDR1 MNHNY and CDR2 SVGAGI (reference sequence). Trimming pared 11 bases from V and 0 bases from J, leaving 9 bases between. The DNA for the CDR3 is TGTGCCGCCTCCGTAAGCACAGATACGCAGTATTTT. Translating gives CAASVSTDTQYF.

This clonotype was seen at least ten times. The chain couples TRBV9 to TRBJ2-2, with no clear D. The CDR3 is 16 amino acids. Germline values: CDR1 SGDLS, CDR2 YYNGEE. V lost 0 bases and J 5 bases, leaving 14 bases between the germline ends. The CDR3: CASSVESGYGTGELFF. The CDR3, as DNA: TGTGCCAGCAGCGTAGAGTCCGGGTACGGGACCGGGGAGCTGTTTTTT.

The chain couples TRBV3-1 to TRBJ2-3; 8 bases match TRBD2. Per the germline V gene, CDR1 is LGHDT and CDR2 is YNNKEL (reference sequence). This CDR3 has 17 amino acids. With V trimmed by 0 bases and J by 5 bases, 10 bases remained unmatched. CDR3 protein: CASSQDQPGLAGDTQYF. The CDR3 nucleotides are TGTGCCAGCAGCCAAGATCAGCCTGGACTAGCAGGAGATACGCAGTATTTT.

In its sample, this clonotype was seen a few times. V and J are TRBV9 and TRBJ1-2, with D perhaps TRBD1 (5 bases). V dropped 4 bases and J dropped 2 bases, with 15 bases sitting between them. Germline values: CDR1 SGDLS, CDR2 YYNGEE. This CDR3 spans 15 amino acids. In DNA form, the CDR3 reads TGTGCCAGCAGCTTCGGGCCAACAGGCAACTATGGCTACACCTTC. It yields the protein CASSFGPTGNYGYTF.

This clonotype was found many times. This rearrangement joins TRBV11-3 to TRBJ2-1; the D call may be TRBD1 or TRBD2 (5 bases each). This CDR3 is 13 amino acids long. Germline-derived CDR1 and CDR2 are SGHNT and YENEEA. The V end was cut by 3 bases, the J end by 10 bases, with 13 bases between. The CDR3 sequence: CASSLGPGSEQFF. The DNA for the CDR3 is TGTGCCAGCAGCTTGGGACCTGGGAGCGAGCAGTTCTTC.